The rows below give T cell receptor beta chains drawn from one sample of a study of CD8 T cells in Susac syndrome. TCRdb redid the calling of the immunoSEQ multiplex PCR reads with MiXCR, one entry per CDR3 protein. The sample comprises 200,000 or so distinct CDR3 sequences, about 96% of which are singletons, and approximately 0.097% rests with the top ten. The sample consisted of CD4+ T cells from PBMCs. The source is a human donor with multiple sclerosis. CDR3s include the opening cysteine and the closing phenylalanine or tryptophan. D genes are given only for firm matches.

CDR3 protein: CAAKNANTDTQYF
CDR3 DNA: TGTGCCGCCAAGAACGCCAACACAGATACGCAGTATTTT
D gene: .
V gene: TRBV7-9
J gene: TRBJ2-3

CDR3 protein: CSVVIHNEQFF
CDR3 DNA: TGCAGCGTTGTGATACACAATGAGCAGTTCTTC
D gene: .
V gene: TRBV29-1
J gene: TRBJ2-1

CDR3 protein: CSARAGTLNTIYF
CDR3 DNA: TGCAGTGCTAGAGCAGGGACCCTAAACACCATATATTTT
D gene: .
V gene: TRBV20-1
J gene: TRBJ1-3

CDR3 protein: CSVSRGLGTLTEAFF
CDR3 DNA: TGCAGCGTGAGTAGGGGCCTGGGGACGCTCACTGAAGCTTTCTTT
D gene: .
V gene: TRBV29-1
J gene: TRBJ1-1

CDR3 protein: CASSPQGGFGNEQFF
CDR3 DNA: TGTGCCAGCAGTCCCCAAGGGGGGTTCGGGAATGAGCAGTTCTTC
D gene: .
V gene: TRBV27
J gene: TRBJ2-1

CDR3 protein: CASRSDRRNYGYTF
CDR3 DNA: TGTGCCAGCAGATCCGACAGACGGAACTATGGCTACACCTTC
D gene: .
V gene: TRBV6-5
J gene: TRBJ1-2

CDR3 protein: CASSVRRQETQYF
CDR3 DNA: TGTGCCAGCAGCGTACGGAGGCAAGAGACCCAGTACTTC
D gene: .
V gene: TRBV14
J gene: TRBJ2-5

CDR3 protein: CASSVGGSMNTEAFF
CDR3 DNA: TGTGCCAGCAGCGTAGGGGGGTCAATGAACACTGAAGCTTTCTTT
D gene: .
V gene: TRBV9
J gene: TRBJ1-1

CDR3 protein: CASSVGPLSTDTQYF
CDR3 DNA: TGTGCCAGCAGCGTAGGACCCCTCAGCACAGATACGCAGTATTTT
D gene: .
V gene: TRBV9
J gene: TRBJ2-3

CDR3 protein: CSVPSGPPSVGYTF
CDR3 DNA: TGCAGCGTGCCAAGCGGCCCCCCGTCGGTTGGCTACACCTTC
D gene: .
V gene: TRBV29-1
J gene: TRBJ1-2

CDR3 protein: CSAPTSGGVEQFF
CDR3 DNA: TGCAGTGCACCAACTAGCGGGGGGGTTGAGCAGTTCTTC
D gene: TRBD2
V gene: TRBV20-1
J gene: TRBJ2-1

CDR3 protein: CASSYSLRGVNSYEQYF
CDR3 DNA: TGTGCCAGCAGTTACTCCCTTCGGGGGGTTAATTCCTACGAGCAGTACTTC
D gene: TRBD2
V gene: TRBV6-5
J gene: TRBJ2-7

CDR3 protein: CSVGVRGETQYF
CDR3 DNA: TGCAGCGTTGGAGTTCGGGGGGAGACCCAGTACTTC
D gene: .
V gene: TRBV29-1
J gene: TRBJ2-5

CDR3 protein: CAIKKQGTQYF
CDR3 DNA: TGTGCCATCAAGAAGCAAGGTACGCAGTATTTT
D gene: .
V gene: TRBV10-3
J gene: TRBJ2-3

CDR3 protein: CASSLGQRYGYTF
CDR3 DNA: TGTGCCAGCAGCTTGGGACAGCGCTATGGCTACACCTTC
D gene: TRBD1
V gene: TRBV7-2
J gene: TRBJ1-2

CDR3 protein: CASSQDSEWGKNIQYF
CDR3 DNA: TGCGCCAGCAGCCAAGATAGTGAGTGGGGCAAAAACATTCAGTACTTC
D gene: .
V gene: TRBV4-1
J gene: TRBJ2-4

CDR3 protein: CSAFFGLAGVEQYF
CDR3 DNA: TGCAGTGCCTTTTTCGGACTAGCGGGGGTCGAGCAGTACTTC
D gene: TRBD2
V gene: TRBV20-1
J gene: TRBJ2-7

CDR3 protein: CASHAGGPMETQYF
CDR3 DNA: TGTGCCAGCCACGCGGGGGGGCCGATGGAGACCCAGTACTTC
D gene: TRBD2
V gene: TRBV5-4
J gene: TRBJ2-5

CDR3 protein: CSALGQPLTRSAEAFF
CDR3 DNA: TGCAGTGCCCTAGGACAGCCACTAACGAGGTCAGCTGAAGCTTTCTTT
D gene: .
V gene: TRBV20-1
J gene: TRBJ1-1

CDR3 protein: CASSLAQEGIEAFF
CDR3 DNA: TGTGCCAGCAGCCTCGCCCAGGAGGGGATTGAAGCTTTCTTT
D gene: .
V gene: TRBV4-2
J gene: TRBJ1-1